This T cell receptor beta chain comes out of a study of blood T cells in healthy people across ages. With V trimmed by 4 bases and J by 7 bases, 13 bases remained unmatched. CDR1 is DFQATT, CDR2 SNEGSKA, per germline (reference sequence). The CDR3 contains 15 residues. Primed by a sample-barcoded 5' primer and a J-beta primer mix, a second PCR proceeded for about 6 to 12 cycles. TCRdb fed the 5' RACE reads into MiXCR, producing one record per CDR3 protein. The sample records about 1.7 million distinct CDR3 sequences, roughly 28% being singletons. Material: blood. The rearrangement links TRBV20-1 to TRBJ2-7; 10 bases align to TRBD2. The receptor's source is a woman in her 30s in good health. The CDR3 protein is CSAIPSGRVYNEQYF. DNA for the CDR3: TGCAGTGCTATACCAAGCGGGAGGGTGTACAATGAGCAGTACTTC.